This is a list of T cell receptor beta chains from one sample in a study of blood T cell repertoires in COVID-19. Data came from immunoSEQ multiplex PCR; TCRdb stores just in-frame clones and leaves some out. Among around 230,000 clones, around 83% were seen once, and the ten largest hold 7% to 10%. Input material: peripheral blood. The source is a woman between 50 and 59 years old with acute or convalescent COVID-19. Both conserved end residues are part of each CDR3. D genes are given only for firm matches.

V gene	J gene	D gene	CDR3 protein	CDR3 DNA
TRBV2	TRBJ2-3	TRBD1	CASSKQGAKDTQYF	TGTGCCAGCAGCAAACAGGGGGCCAAAGATACGCAGTATTTT
TRBV28	TRBJ1-1	.	CASTQEWFERFF	TGTGCCAGCACCCAAGAGTGGTTTGAGAGGTTCTTT
TRBV5-6	TRBJ2-5	TRBD2	CASSLGLAETQYF	TGTGCCAGCAGCCTGGGACTAGCGGAGACCCAGTACTTC
TRBV6-5	TRBJ1-5	.	CASRINRGNQPQHF	TGTGCCAGCAGAATTAACAGGGGCAATCAGCCCCAGCATTTT
TRBV30	TRBJ1-3	.	CAWSHKTGGNTIYF	TGTGCCTGGAGCCATAAGACAGGAGGAAACACCATATATTTT
TRBV13	TRBJ2-7	.	CASSPPRRVVDYEQYF	TGTGCCAGCAGCCCCCCGCGGCGGGTCGTCGACTACGAGCAGTACTTC
TRBV29-1	TRBJ2-1	.	CSVMTVLGTYNEQFF	TGCAGCGTTATGACAGTCCTTGGGACCTACAATGAGCAGTTCTTC
TRBV7-2	TRBJ2-2	TRBD2	CASSLRLAGVTGELFF	TGTGCCAGCAGCTTACGGCTAGCGGGAGTGACCGGGGAGCTGTTTTTT
TRBV9	TRBJ2-3	.	CASSVDKRNHTDTQYF	TGTGCCAGCAGCGTAGACAAGCGGAACCACACAGATACGCAGTATTTT
TRBV18	TRBJ1-5	TRBD1	CASSPDRGGNQPQHF	TGTGCCAGCTCACCGGACAGGGGAGGCAATCAGCCCCAGCATTTT
TRBV3-1/TRBV3-2	TRBJ1-1	TRBD1	CASSRTGEVEAFF	TGTGCCAGCAGCCGCACAGGGGAGGTAGAAGCTTTCTTT